This TCR beta chain was identified in a study of blood T cell repertoires in COVID-19. The CDR3 contains 17 residues. Germline values: CDR1 SGHNT, CDR2 YENEEA. The V segment lost 5 bases and the J segment 4 bases; nucleotides outside the gene matches: 7. Produced via immunoSEQ multiplex PCR; TCRdb's table is partial and in-frame only. The table shows 200,000 to 250,000 clones, with around four fifths occurring only once. The sequencing sample was made of peripheral blood. The rearrangement links TRBV11-3 to TRBJ2-5; 16 bases map to TRBD2. The TCR comes from a woman aged 70-85 years with acute or convalescent COVID-19. The CDR3 nucleotides are TGTGCCAGCAGCCCCGGGACTAGCGGGGGGGCCTCAGAGACCCAGTACTTC. It yields the protein CASSPGTSGGASETQYF.